The T cell receptor (beta chain) under discussion was sequenced for a study of CD8 T cells in Susac syndrome. RNA in amounts of about 0.45 to 1 ug was reverse transcribed with random hexamers. TCRdb fed the immunoSEQ multiplex PCR reads into MiXCR, producing one record per CDR3 protein. The repertoire holds approximately 200,000 distinct CDR3 sequences, 85% to 95% seen once, with approximately 0.075% in the top ten. CDR3 length equals 12 residues. Germline lookup yields CDR1 DFQATT and CDR2 SNEGSKA (reference sequence). The trim removed 6 bases at V and 5 bases at J, leaving 5 bases unmatched. This rearrangement joins TRBV20-1 to TRBJ2-5, with 8 bases lining up with TRBD1. The sample was CD4+ T cells from PBMCs. This TCR was recovered from a human donor with multiple sclerosis. The CDR3 DNA follows: TGCAGTGCAGAGGGACAGGAGGAGACCCAGTACTTC. This encodes CSAEGQEETQYF.